The 25 T cell receptor beta chains below all came from one sample that was sequenced in a study of T cell repertoires in cytomegalovirus infection. MiXCR was run by TCRdb on the reads, yielding one entry per CDR3 protein. The sample yields hundreds of thousands of distinct CDR3 sequences, 25% to 40% seen once. Their antigen targets remain unknown. This specimen was cultured CD8+ T cells from PBMCs, taken from culture after CMV antigen stimulation. Receptors originate from a human donor in good health (CMV status not recorded). Some clones in this sample may be carry-over from other donors' samples.

Worth noting for this clonotype: Lacking the conserved final phenylalanine or tryptophan, this CDR3 likely reflects a read error. DNA of the CDR3: TGTGCCAGCAGCCTTACCCAGGGGGCAAGAATCGGGAATGAGCAGTTCCTC. Translation gives CASSLTQGARIGNEQFL. This chain joins TRBV7-4 and TRBJ2-1; the match to TRBD1 covers 8 bases. Germline V gene sequence: CDR1 SGHVT, CDR2 SQSDAQ. V shed 5 bases and J 7 bases; nucleotides not matched to a gene: 16. The CDR3 has 17 residues.

This clonotype was observed a handful of times. The chain uses TRBV7-9 and TRBJ1-2, with unresolved D. CDR1 and CDR2 (germline): SEHNR, FQNEAQ (reference sequence). Between the trimmed V and J ends, which lost 3 bases and 6 bases, there was a span of 20 bases. This CDR3 contains 16 residues. The CDR3, as DNA: TGTGCCAGCAGCTTTTTAGTCGTTACAGAGATCGATGGCTACACCTTC. It is translated as CASSFLVVTEIDGYTF.

This clonotype was observed a few times. The J gene is TRBJ2-2, the V gene TRBV7-9, with D hard to call. CDR1 is SEHNR and CDR2 is FQNEAQ in the germline V gene (reference sequence). The CDR3 sequence is 17 residues long. Trimming took 5 bases from V and 2 from J, leaving 18 bases between them. DNA for the CDR3: TGTGCCAGCAGCAGTCGAAAGGAGAGTCGAAACACCGGGGAGCTGTTTTTT. Translated: CASSSRKESRNTGELFF.

This clonotype has more than one count but fewer than ten. V and J are TRBV6-2 or TRBV6-3 and TRBJ2-1; D gene unclear. Germline values: CDR1 MNHEY, CDR2 SVGEGT. Trimming took off 3 bases at V and 2 bases at J, with 11 bases between the two ends. The CDR3 contains 15 residues. The CDR3 coding sequence is TGTGCCAGCAGTTATGTGAGACAACCCTACAATGAGCAGTTCTTC. Protein: CASSYVRQPYNEQFF.

In this sample, this clonotype turned up many times. The chain employs TRBV10-3 and TRBJ1-1; tentatively, D is TRBD1 (5 bases). The CDR3 loop spans 13 amino acids. Trimming stripped 5 bases from V and 3 bases from J, with 10 bases between. Germline V lookup: CDR1 ENHRY, CDR2 SYGVKD. CDR3 sequence (DNA): TGTGCCATCAGTAGCCAGGGTCACACTGAAGCTTTCTTT. Its protein product is CAISSQGHTEAFF.

The chain employs TRBV9 and TRBJ2-1; maybe TRBD2 (6 bases). The V end was cut by 0 bases, the J end by 4 bases, with 14 bases between. Germline V gene sequence: CDR1 SGDLS, CDR2 YYNGEE. This CDR3 region has 16 residues. CDR3 bases: TGTGCCAGCAGCGTAGAGGCCGGGCGGGGTTACAATGAGCAGTTCTTC. This translates into CASSVEAGRGYNEQFF.

This clonotype was counted ten times or more. This sequence joins TRBV7-9 and TRBJ2-1; 9 bases are shared with TRBD1. The V gene's germline CDR1 is SEHNR and CDR2 FQNEAQ (reference sequence). CDR3 length equals 15 residues. Trimming took 5 bases from V and 4 from J; bases not matched to a gene: 6. The DNA for the CDR3 is TGTGCCAGCAGCCTACAGGGGGCTCAGTACAATGAGCAGTTCTTC. Residues: CASSLQGAQYNEQFF.

This clonotype was observed a few times. The gene calls are TRBV27 and TRBJ2-7; 9 bases line up with TRBD1. CDR1 is MNHEY and CDR2 is SMNVEV in the germline V gene (reference sequence). V trimming: 7 bases; J trimming: 2 bases; junction bases outside the gene matches: 9. This CDR3 comprises 15 residues. The chain's CDR3 is CASNSMDRGPYEQYF. The CDR3 DNA reads TGTGCCAGCAATTCGATGGACAGGGGACCCTACGAGCAGTACTTC.

The chain uses TRBV7-9 and TRBJ1-2; D not resolved. V was clipped by 1 base and J by 4 bases, with 10 bases between them. CDR1 is SEHNR and CDR2 is FQNEAQ in the germline V gene (reference sequence). The CDR3 contains 14 residues. The CDR3 bases are TGTGCCAGCAGCTTAGAGGACTGGGGCTATGGCTACACCTTC. Protein sequence: CASSLEDWGYGYTF.

This clonotype was seen many times. The chain links TRBV11-2 to TRBJ1-2; D is uncertain. The germline CDR1 and CDR2 sequences are SGHAT and FQNNGV. This CDR3 spans 12 amino acids. Trimming removed 5 bases at V and 6 bases at J, with 10 bases between. The CDR3 nucleotides read TGTGCCAGCAGCCGAGTCGGGGATGGCTACACCTTC. As protein: CASSRVGDGYTF.

Only a few counts were recorded for this clonotype. In DNA form, the CDR3 reads TGCGCCAGCAGCCAACAACACAGGGTTAGCAATCAGCCCCAGCATTTT. This sequence encodes CASSQQHRVSNQPQHF. V is TRBV4-1 and J is TRBJ1-5; D perhaps matches TRBD1 (6 bases). Per germline, CDR1 MGHRA and CDR2 YSYEKL. Trimming took off 2 bases at V and 0 bases at J, with 11 bases between the two ends. The CDR3 is 16 amino acids.

The table lists this clonotype with a few counts. The chain carries TRBV14 and TRBJ2-5; 8 bases are a match to TRBD2. Per the germline V gene, CDR1 is SGHDN and CDR2 is FVKESK. V dropped 1 base and J dropped 5; count of bases not matched to a gene: 6. This CDR3 has 15 residues. The CDR3 is CASSQGRGGRETQYF. The CDR3 DNA sequence: TGTGCCAGCAGCCAAGGACGGGGGGGCCGGGAGACCCAGTACTTC.

The table lists this clonotype with a few counts. This chain uses TRBV11-2 with TRBJ1-2; D uncertain. Germline CDR1 SGHAT, CDR2 FQNNGV. The CDR3 extends over 14 amino acids. The V and J ends lost 5 bases and 3 bases respectively, with 13 bases between them. This CDR3 reads CASSLAPVYYGYTF. As DNA, the CDR3 is TGTGCCAGCAGCCTCGCCCCGGTATACTATGGCTACACCTTC.

The chain links TRBV9 to TRBJ2-3; 11 nucleotides line up with TRBD2. J lost 2 bases, V lost 4 bases, and 9 bases had no gene match. The CDR3 loop spans 17 amino acids. Germline lookup yields CDR1 SGDLS and CDR2 YYNGEE. As DNA, the CDR3 is TGTGCCAGCAGCCAACGACTAGCGGGGAGTAACACAGATACGCAGTATTTT. Translation gives CASSQRLAGSNTDTQYF.

This clonotype has at least ten counts. The chain combines TRBV27 with TRBJ2-2; unclear D gene. Trimming took off 6 bases at V and 5 bases at J, with 7 bases between the two ends. Germline CDR1 reads MNHEY; CDR2 reads SMNVEV (reference sequence). This CDR3 contains 12 residues. CDR3 residues: CASSPVTGELFF. CDR3 coding DNA: TGTGCCAGCAGCCCCGTGACCGGGGAGCTGTTTTTT.

This chain uses TRBV7-9 with TRBJ1-6; D ambiguous. This CDR3 spans 14 amino acids. V lost 5 bases, J lost 5 bases, and 10 bases lay in between. Germline V gene lookup returns CDR1 SEHNR and CDR2 FQNEAQ (reference sequence). DNA of the CDR3: TGTGCCAGCAGCCGTGCGGGCGATAATTCACCCCTCCACTTT. Translating it yields CASSRAGDNSPLHF.

The chain is built from TRBV6-1 and TRBJ2-7; D gene uncertain. The V end lost 1 base, the J end lost 2 bases, and 6 bases lay between the germline ends. Germline V CDR1 and CDR2: MNHNS, SASEGT. The CDR3 spans 13 residues. CDR3 DNA sequence: TGTGCCAGCAGTGAAGGGTCCCCCTACGAGCAGTACGTC. Its protein is CASSEGSPYEQYV.

For this clonotype: A much larger clone lies one base from this, so it may be a read error. The chain carries TRBV6-1 and TRBJ1-2; TRBD1 aligns across 9 bases. This CDR3 is 14 amino acids long. Looked up from germline, CDR1 is MNHNS and CDR2 is SASEGT. Here the CDR3 reads CASGETDRGYGYTF. The CDR3 DNA reads as TGTGCCAGCGGTGAAACCGACAGGGGGTATGGCTACACCTTC.

The chain carries TRBV7-6 and TRBJ1-4; D unclear. CDR1 is SGHVS, CDR2 FNYEAQ, per germline. The CDR3 length is 15 residues. V was clipped by 4 bases and J by 7 bases, with 16 bases between them. The CDR3 loop reads CASSSPPAEGEKLFF. As DNA, the CDR3 is TGTGCCAGCAGCTCCCCACCAGCTGAGGGTGAAAAACTGTTTTTT.

This chain connects TRBV12-3 or TRBV12-4 to TRBJ1-5, with a possible D match to TRBD1 (6 bases). This CDR3 has 15 amino acids. V was clipped by 5 bases and J by 8 bases, with 19 bases between them. The CDR3 loop reads CASSPGDRMGEPQHF. CDR3 bases: TGTGCCAGCAGTCCCGGTGACAGGATGGGAGAGCCCCAGCATTTT.

The gene calls are TRBV7-9 and TRBJ2-6, with no clear D. Looked up from germline, CDR1 is SEHNR and CDR2 is FQNEAQ (reference sequence). Trimming left V 1 base short and J 0 bases short, with 16 bases between. There are 19 residues in the CDR3. The chain's CDR3 is CASSLVAAPLSSGANVLTF. The CDR3 nucleotides read TGTGCCAGCAGCTTAGTGGCAGCACCTCTGAGCTCTGGGGCCAACGTCCTGACTTTC.

V and J are TRBV19 and TRBJ2-2, with D perhaps TRBD2 (6 bases). This CDR3 is 15 amino acids long. The germline V gene has CDR1 LNHDA and CDR2 SQIVND (reference sequence). V was shortened by 3 bases and J by 5 bases, with 13 bases between the two germline ends. The chain's CDR3 is CASSIQRLGTGELFF. CDR3 DNA sequence: TGTGCCAGTAGTATCCAGAGACTAGGAACCGGGGAGCTGTTTTTT.

The sample holds one count of this clonotype. The chain joins TRBV7-8 to TRBJ2-2; no firm D call. The V gene lost 0 bases and the J gene lost 5 bases, with 10 bases spanning the gap. The CDR3 consists of 15 residues. Germline CDR1 SGHVS, CDR2 FQNEAQ. The CDR3, as DNA: TGTGCCAGCAGCTTAGCGTCCAGTGTTACCGGGGAGCTGTTTTTT. This gives the protein CASSLASSVTGELFF.

This clonotype showed up many times. The gene calls are TRBV7-8 and TRBJ1-1; tentative D call: TRBD1 (5 bases). This CDR3 is 15 amino acids long. Germline values: CDR1 SGHVS, CDR2 FQNEAQ. V lost 3 bases to trimming and J lost 1 base, with 12 bases between them. The CDR3 sequence is CASSFQGNSNTEAFF. The CDR3 region has the DNA TGTGCCAGCAGCTTCCAGGGAAACTCGAACACTGAAGCTTTCTTT. The full variable domain, completed using reference TRBV7-8 and TRBJ1-1, is GAGVSQSPRYKVAKRGQDVALRCDPISGHVSLFWYQQALGQGPEFLTYFQNEAQLDKSGLPSDRFFAERPEGSVSTLKIQRTQQEDSAVYLCASSFQGNSNTEAFFGQGTRLTVV.

The chain couples TRBV6-1 to TRBJ2-2; 9 nucleotides agree with TRBD1. The ends lost 0 bases at V and 7 bases at J; junction bases unmatched: 3. Germline-derived CDR1 and CDR2 are MNHNS and SASEGT. The CDR3 loop spans 15 amino acids. CDR3 DNA: TGTGCCAGCAGTGAAGCCCCGACAGGGGGCGGGGAGCTGTTTTTT. It translates to CASSEAPTGGGELFF.